The 25 T cell receptor beta chains below were found in one sample sequenced in a study of shared clonotypes between healthy human individuals. Sequencing was performed with immunoSEQ multiplex PCR; in TCRdb, only in-frame clones are kept and a portion is missing. The sample shows about 2.1 million clones, around 93% of them seen only once. The naive CD8 fraction comprised CD45RO-negative cells positively selected for CCR7 and excluded terminally differentiated effector memory CD45RA+ cells. The sequenced material came from naive CD8+ T cells from PBMCs. The receptors come from a man younger than 35 in good health. Some clones in this sample may be carry-over from other donors' samples.

CDR3 nucleotide sequence: TGTGCCAGCAGCCACAGGGGGCGCGACACCGGGGAGCTGTTTTTT. Its translation: CASSHRGRDTGELFF. The chain employs TRBV7-6 and TRBJ2-2; 9 bases fit TRBD1. The germline gives CDR1 SGHVS, CDR2 FNYEAQ. V trimming: 5 bases; J trimming: 3 bases; junction bases outside the gene matches: 4. This CDR3 region has 15 residues.

This rearrangement joins TRBV4-1 to TRBJ2-1, with no clear D. Between the trimmed V and J ends, which lost 1 base and 7 bases, there was a span of 8 bases. The CDR3 sequence is 13 residues long. In germline, CDR1 is MGHRA, CDR2 YSYEKL. The CDR3 spells CASSQVIRNEQFF. CDR3 DNA sequence: TGCGCCAGCAGCCAAGTAATCAGGAATGAGCAGTTCTTC.

The V and J genes are TRBV15 and TRBJ2-5, with D possibly TRBD1 on 6 matching bases. The CDR3 runs 15 residues. In germline, CDR1 is LNHNV, CDR2 YYDKDF (reference sequence). V lost 0 bases and J lost 1, with 9 bases in between. CDR3 region: CATSRDRDIQETQYF. CDR3 in DNA: TGTGCCACCAGCAGAGATCGGGACATCCAAGAGACCCAGTACTTC.

The rearrangement joins TRBV19 to TRBJ1-1, with 7 positions matching TRBD1. Germline CDR1 and CDR2: LNHDA and SQIVND (reference sequence). The CDR3 spans 15 residues. V gave up 5 bases and J gave up 0 bases; unmatched junction bases: 6. The CDR3 sequence is CASSSHRGMNTEAFF. The CDR3 DNA reads as TGTGCCAGTAGTTCCCACAGGGGTATGAACACTGAAGCTTTCTTT.

The chain employs TRBV6-5 and TRBJ1-2; 8 bases are shared with TRBD1. This CDR3 is built from 13 residues. Trimming took 6 bases from V and 6 from J; bases not matched to a gene: 6. CDR1 is MNHEY and CDR2 is SVGAGI in the germline V gene. CDR3 bases: TGTGCCAGCAGGGACAGGGTTAGCGATGGCTACACCTTC. Residues: CASRDRVSDGYTF.

This sequence joins TRBV25-1 and TRBJ2-7, with D possibly matching TRBD2 (6 bases). The ends were cut back, 4 bases at V and 2 bases at J, with 9 bases in the middle. Germline CDR1 and CDR2: MGHDK and SYGVNS. The CDR3 is 13 residues long. The CDR3 DNA reads TGTGCCAGCAGTGGGGACTCCACCTACGAGCAGTACTTC. Protein product: CASSGDSTYEQYF.

The chain links TRBV5-8 to TRBJ1-2; D not certain. The CDR3 is 11 amino acids. Germline V lookup: CDR1 SGHTS, CDR2 YDEGEE. V lost 3 bases, J lost 8 bases, and 8 bases lay in between. CDR3 in DNA: TGTGCCAGCAGCTACCGTGGCGGCTACACCTTC. This codes for CASSYRGGYTF.

The chain employs TRBV28 and TRBJ2-7; the D gene is possibly TRBD2 (5 bases). Germline CDR1 is MDHEN and CDR2 is SYDVKM. Trimming took 4 bases from V and 0 from J, leaving 16 bases between them. CDR3 size: 16 residues. Written as DNA, the CDR3 is TGTGCCAGCAGTTCCCCCGCCAAGCGGATCTCCTACGAGCAGTACTTC. Translated, it gives CASSSPAKRISYEQYF.

The chain recombines TRBV9 with TRBJ2-5; tentatively, D is TRBD2 (6 bases). The length of the CDR3 is 14 residues. The germline gives CDR1 SGDLS, CDR2 YYNGEE. The V gene lost 3 bases and the J gene lost 2 bases, with 11 bases spanning the gap. The CDR3: CASSGLDGQETQYF. CDR3 nucleotides: TGTGCCAGCAGCGGACTAGACGGACAAGAGACCCAGTACTTC.

This chain uses TRBV9 with TRBJ2-7, with 8 bases identical to TRBD2. Germline V gene lookup returns CDR1 SGDLS and CDR2 YYNGEE. J was trimmed by 5 bases and V by 3 bases; bases with no gene match: 7. This CDR3 region has 14 residues. CDR3 amino acids: CASSAEREWDEQYF. The CDR3 DNA sequence: TGTGCCAGCAGCGCCGAGCGGGAGTGGGACGAGCAGTACTTC.

The genes are TRBV28 and TRBJ2-1, with 9 bases fitting TRBD2. V was clipped by 3 bases and J by 4 bases; unmatched bases: 7. The CDR3 loop spans 16 amino acids. Germline loops: CDR1 MDHEN, CDR2 SYDVKM. The CDR3 region is CASSLIAGAGYNEQFF. CDR3 bases: TGTGCCAGCAGTTTGATAGCGGGAGCCGGATACAATGAGCAGTTCTTC.

This chain joins TRBV11-2 and TRBJ2-3; TRBD1 is a possible D gene (6 bases). V was pared by 4 bases and J by 2 bases, with 16 bases between. The CDR3 spans 16 residues. The germline V gene has CDR1 SGHAT and CDR2 FQNNGV. Written as DNA, the CDR3 is TGTGCCAGCAGCTCAAACAGGGTATTAATCACAGATACGCAGTATTTT. It yields the protein CASSSNRVLITDTQYF.

The V gene is TRBV28, the J gene TRBJ2-7; D gene uncertain. CDR3 length: 15 residues. The germline V and J ends were trimmed by 3 bases and 3 bases, with 15 bases remaining between them. Germline V gives CDR1 MDHEN, CDR2 SYDVKM. The CDR3, as DNA: TGTGCCAGCAGTTTTCCCCCCGACGGAATCTACGAGCAGTACTTC. It codes for CASSFPPDGIYEQYF.

This chain uses TRBV2 with TRBJ1-3; no clear D. Germline assignment: CDR1 SNHLY and CDR2 FYNNEI. The CDR3 runs to 15 residues. Trimming took off 7 bases at V and 0 bases at J, with 13 bases between the two ends. CDR3: CASKLAGLSGNTIYF. The CDR3, as DNA: TGTGCCAGCAAGCTGGCCGGGCTCTCTGGAAACACCATATATTTT.

The CDR3 nucleotides are TGTGCCTGGAGTGTAATGCAGGGGAGGTACGAGCAGTACTTC. Its protein product is CAWSVMQGRYEQYF. The rearrangement uses TRBV30 and TRBJ2-7, with D perhaps matching TRBD1 or TRBD2 (6 bases each). The germline V and J ends were trimmed by 0 bases and 4 bases, with 13 bases remaining between them. CDR1 is GTSNPN and CDR2 is SVGIG in the germline V gene (reference sequence). The CDR3 spans 14 residues.

The chain couples TRBV7-2 to TRBJ1-1, with 8 positions matching TRBD1. The CDR3 consists of 15 residues. The V segment lost 4 bases and the J segment 6 bases; nucleotides outside the gene matches: 10. Germline V gene lookup returns CDR1 SGHTA and CDR2 FQGNSA. CDR3 amino acids: CASSSRTGQVPEAFF. The CDR3, as DNA: TGTGCCAGCAGCTCTCGGACAGGGCAGGTTCCTGAAGCTTTCTTT.

This chain uses TRBV15 with TRBJ2-7; 8 bases line up with TRBD2. Germline V gene sequence: CDR1 LNHNV, CDR2 YYDKDF (reference sequence). This CDR3 comprises 16 residues. Trimming cost V 0 bases and J 2 bases; bases outside gene matches: 6. The CDR3 region is CATSRDASGSPYEQYF. DNA for the CDR3: TGTGCCACCAGCAGAGATGCCAGCGGGAGCCCCTACGAGCAGTACTTC.

The V and J genes are TRBV7-9 and TRBJ2-3, with 12 bases aligning to TRBD2. CDR1 is SEHNR and CDR2 is FQNEAQ in the germline V gene (reference sequence). V shed 3 bases, J shed 2 bases, and the junction held 3 bases outside the gene matches. This CDR3 contains 16 residues. CDR3 sequence: CASSFPSGRATDTQYF. The CDR3 DNA follows: TGTGCCAGCAGCTTCCCTAGCGGGAGGGCCACAGATACGCAGTATTTT.

This clone was picked up one time. V usage is TRBV28 and J usage is TRBJ2-7; a possible D gene is TRBD1 (5 bases). The CDR3 consists of 15 residues. Between the trimmed V and J ends, which lost 2 bases and 4 bases, there was a span of 15 bases. CDR1 and CDR2 (germline): MDHEN, SYDVKM. CDR3 DNA sequence: TGTGCCAGCAGTTTAGACGTCGGGCAGGGTTACGAGCAGTACTTC. Its protein product is CASSLDVGQGYEQYF.

This clone occurred once. The chain combines TRBV9 with TRBJ1-2, with 7 bases matching TRBD1. Losses at the gene ends were 7 bases for V and 2 bases for J; bases not matched to a gene: 14. Germline V lookup: CDR1 SGDLS, CDR2 YYNGEE. This CDR3 spans 16 amino acids. CDR3 sequence (DNA): TGTGCCAGCGGTCAGACAGGGAGGACCCCCAACTATGGCTACACCTTC. Amino acid sequence: CASGQTGRTPNYGYTF.

Written as DNA, the CDR3 is TGCGCCAGCAGCCCGGAAGGGGGAGAGGGTTACGAGCAGTACTTC. As protein: CASSPEGGEGYEQYF. The chain links TRBV5-1 to TRBJ2-7, with D possibly matching TRBD1 (6 bases). V dropped 4 bases and J dropped 4 bases, with 18 bases sitting between them. There are 15 residues in the CDR3. Germline-derived CDR1 and CDR2 are SGHRS and YFSETQ.

The rearrangement uses TRBV11-2 and TRBJ1-3; D is undetermined. Germline-derived CDR1 and CDR2 are SGHAT and FQNNGV. V was trimmed by 0 bases and J by 0 bases, leaving 9 bases between them. The CDR3 is 16 amino acids. The CDR3 nucleotides are TGTGCCAGCAGCTTAGATCTCCGGAGCTCTGGAAACACCATATATTTT. Its translation: CASSLDLRSSGNTIYF.

Regarding this clone: Other DNA sequences from this sample encode an identical CDR3 as well. The CDR3 here is CASSLWGGGNTEAFF. CDR3 DNA: TGTGCCAGCAGTTTATGGGGAGGTGGTAACACTGAAGCTTTCTTT. The chain has TRBV28 and TRBJ1-1; D remains unclear. The germline V and J ends were trimmed by 0 bases and 2 bases, with 10 bases remaining between them. Germline-derived CDR1 and CDR2 are MDHEN and SYDVKM. The CDR3 loop spans 15 amino acids.

The genes are TRBV9 and TRBJ1-5; 9 positions match TRBD1. Germline loops: CDR1 SGDLS, CDR2 YYNGEE. This CDR3 has 14 residues. Germline trimming cut 3 bases from V and 10 bases from J; bases unmatched to any gene: 8. In DNA, the CDR3 is TGTGCCAGCAGCGCGGGGACAGGGTTTCAACCCCAGCATTTT. This encodes CASSAGTGFQPQHF. Full variable domain (outside the CDR3, taken from reference TRBV9 and TRBJ1-5): DSGVTQTPKHLITATGQRVTLRCSPRSGDLSVYWYQQSLDQGLQFLIQYYNGEERAKGNILERFSAQQFPDLHSELNLSSLELGDSALYFCASSAGTGFQPQHFGDGTRLSIL.

The rearrangement uses TRBV15 and TRBJ1-1; 7 bases match TRBD1. V shed 2 bases, J shed 0 bases, and the junction held 6 bases outside the gene matches. CDR3 length equals 16 residues. Germline CDR1 LNHNV, CDR2 YYDKDF (reference sequence). CDR3 region: CATSRRTGDMNTEAFF. The CDR3, as DNA: TGTGCCACCAGCAGAAGGACAGGAGATATGAACACTGAAGCTTTCTTT.